This TCR beta chain was found in a study of CD8 T cells in ankylosing spondylitis (dated by TCRdb to 2016 to 2017). The study in broad terms: To find TCR variants linked to disease, the study profiled T cell receptor beta repertoires in ankylosing spondylitis patients and healthy donors. The full study cohort was made up of about two dozen ankylosing spondylitis patients and 108 healthy donors. Samples of peripheral blood were taken, and for ankylosing spondylitis patients, synovial fluid was collected as well. Points the paper makes about the study in general: Some motif variants were previously reported in synovial fluid and blood of reactive arthritis patients, suggesting common disease-initiation mechanisms. The disease-linked clones were reported to be significantly enriched in matched synovial fluid samples from ankylosing spondylitis patients. Blood from ankylosing spondylitis patients appeared to be characterized by a TCR beta motif composed of several highly homologous amino acid variants. In peripheral blood, the disease-linked clones were found at relatively low frequencies and had a CD8+ phenotype.

The CDR3 runs 11 residues from the cysteine to the phenylalanine. Solely the CDR3 DNA is kept, with 33 bases framed from the first base. CDR1 SNHLY and CDR2 FYNNEI are derived from the germline V gene. A distance of 10 bases separates the germline ends of V and J, which lose 8 bases and 6 bases respectively. This clonotype was counted many times. Its antigen is currently not known. The input lacks base qualities; no much larger clone sits a single base away. Synovial fluid samples were matched to blood samples from the same ankylosing spondylitis patients. TCRdb lists the instrument as Illumina HiSeq 2500. TCR beta libraries were prepared by quantitative 5'-RACE with molecular barcodes. Regarding the original processing steps: To identify disease-linked TCR variants, a new computational method was used, one built on a probabilistic model of VDJ rearrangement. TCRdb handled the public reads itself, with Q25 trimming in fastp and clone calling in MiXCR, and kept productive beta chains. One record per CDR3 amino acid sequence lists the most common genes and DNA. The V and J calls reflect TCRdb's pipeline rather than the authors' work. The sample records under 130,000 distinct CDR3 sequences, approximately 25% of which are singletons. Roughly an eighth of the sample rests with the top ten.

The sequenced sample was synovial fluid, either unsorted or a sorted T cell fraction (not recorded which). The sequence came from a male donor with ankylosing spondylitis. The chain links TRBV2 with TRBJ1-1; too little of a D gene remains to name it. This receptor has the CDR3 CASCFEAEAFF. The base sequence is TGTGCCAGCTGCTTTGAGGCTGAAGCTTTCTTT.